These T cell receptor beta chains were read from a single sample in a study of cytomegalovirus exposure and HLA in healthy donors. Here immunoSEQ multiplex PCR was the method, and the copy in TCRdb shows in-frame clones only, minus some. The sample records about 140,000 clones, 80% being singletons. The source material was PBMCs. Receptors were obtained from a man aged 50 or older in good health and CMV-seronegative. Both conserved end residues are part of each CDR3. The order of the fields is J gene, clone size, V gene, D gene, CDR3 protein, CDR3 DNA. A D gene is named only where the DNA matches it firmly. For some rows the clone size is stated as once, few or many, or as a class when expanded; others skip it.

TRBJ2-7 NA TRBV18 NA CASSPGGGGYEQYF TGTGCCAGCTCACCGGGGGGAGGGGGCTACGAGCAGTACTTC
TRBJ2-6 few TRBV5-5 NA CASSLAGQLSSGANVLTF TGTGCCAGCAGCTTGGCCGGACAGTTAAGCTCTGGGGCCAACGTCCTGACTTTC
TRBJ1-6 NA TRBV11-3 NA CASSLGQLWNSPLHF TGTGCCAGCAGCTTAGGACAGTTATGGAATTCACCCCTCCACTTT
TRBJ1-5 NA TRBV30 NA CAWSRTANQPQHF TGTGCCTGGAGTCGGACAGCTAATCAGCCCCAGCATTTT
TRBJ2-2 NA TRBV28 NA CASSLWRINGELFF TGTGCCAGCAGTTTATGGAGGATTAATGGGGAGCTGTTTTTT
TRBJ2-2 NA TRBV19 NA CASSSRQARPNTGELFF TGTGCCAGTAGTTCCCGACAGGCTCGACCGAACACCGGGGAGCTGTTTTTT
TRBJ2-7 NA TRBV6-6 TRBD2 CASSYGRGGYEQYF TGTGCCAGCAGTTACGGGCGGGGAGGGTACGAGCAGTACTTC
TRBJ1-2 NA TRBV4-1 TRBD1 CASSQDSGDRAGYGYTF TGCGCCAGCAGCCAAGATTCAGGGGACAGGGCCGGGTATGGCTACACCTTC
TRBJ1-2 NA TRBV5-1 NA CASSLGESYGYTF TGCGCCAGCAGCTTGGGAGAGAGCTATGGCTACACCTTC
TRBJ1-5 NA TRBV19 TRBD1 CASRRTGDLGQPQHF TGTGCCAGTAGGCGGACAGGGGATTTAGGCCAGCCCCAGCATTTT
TRBJ2-1 NA TRBV7-3 NA CASSLGLHNYNEQFF TGTGCCAGCAGCTTAGGACTCCACAACTACAATGAGCAGTTCTTC
TRBJ1-2 NA TRBV2 TRBD1 CASSEAGTGVYGYTF TGTGCCAGCAGTGAAGCCGGGACAGGGGTTTATGGCTACACCTTC
TRBJ2-5 NA TRBV5-1 NA CASSPNQETQYF TGCGCCAGCAGTCCTAACCAAGAGACCCAGTACTTC
TRBJ1-4 NA TRBV7-9 NA CASSVDLGANEKLFF TGTGCCAGCAGCGTAGATTTAGGGGCTAATGAAAAACTGTTTTTT
TRBJ1-2 NA TRBV23-1 NA CASSIPYGYTF TGCGCCAGCAGTATTCCATATGGCTACACCTTC
TRBJ1-6 few TRBV27 TRBD1 CASSLRDREGSPLHF TGTGCCAGCAGTTTACGGGACAGGGAGGGCTCACCCCTCCACTTT
TRBJ2-2 NA TRBV10-1 NA CASTAGTGELFF TGCGCCAGCACCGCCGGTACCGGGGAGCTGTTTTTT
TRBJ2-1 NA TRBV5-6 TRBD2 CASSPLAGARRSYNEQFF TGTGCCAGCAGCCCACTAGCGGGGGCAAGACGGTCCTACAATGAGCAGTTCTTC
TRBJ2-7 once TRBV30 TRBD1 CAWSTGTGSYEQYF TGTGCCTGGAGTACCGGGACAGGGTCCTACGAGCAGTACTTC
TRBJ1-2 NA TRBV12-5 NA CASGFHPGREYGYTF TGTGCTAGTGGTTTCCACCCGGGAAGGGAGTATGGCTACACCTTC
TRBJ1-2 few TRBV2 TRBD1 CATRTGGNYGYTF TGTGCCACCCGGACAGGGGGGAACTATGGCTACACCTTC
TRBJ1-1 NA TRBV29-1 NA CSGVRTANTEAFF TGCAGCGGAGTGCGGACAGCGAACACTGAAGCTTTCTTT
TRBJ1-6 NA TRBV2 TRBD1 CASSNQGVLSPLHF TGTGCCAGCAGTAACCAGGGGGTACTTTCACCCCTCCACTTT
TRBJ2-3 NA TRBV5-1 TRBD2 CASSLYTSGSTDTQYF TGCGCCAGCAGCTTGTATACTAGCGGGAGCACAGATACGCAGTATTTT
TRBJ2-3 NA TRBV5-1 TRBD1 CASSFTGTGLADTQYF TGCGCCAGCAGCTTCACAGGGACAGGACTCGCAGATACGCAGTATTTT
TRBJ2-7 NA TRBV5-6 NA CASSDGLEGWGPYEQYF TGTGCCAGCAGCGACGGACTGGAGGGCTGGGGTCCCTACGAGCAGTACTTC
TRBJ1-1 NA TRBV5-6 TRBD1 CASSLQGAPEAFF TGTGCCAGCAGCCTACAGGGGGCGCCTGAAGCTTTCTTT
TRBJ2-7 NA TRBV6-1 TRBD1 CASRDTGTGGYEQYF TGTGCCAGCAGGGACACCGGGACAGGGGGCTACGAGCAGTACTTC
TRBJ1-1 NA TRBV28 NA CASSSQFEAFF TGTGCCAGCAGTTCCCAATTTGAAGCTTTCTTT
TRBJ1-5 NA TRBV6-6 NA CASSYSPGLANQPQHF TGTGCCAGCAGTTACTCCCCCGGACTGGCCAATCAGCCCCAGCATTTT
TRBJ2-1 NA TRBV6-6 NA CASSYSRQLSGNEQFF TGTGCCAGCAGTTACTCGAGGCAGCTGTCGGGCAATGAGCAGTTCTTC
TRBJ1-1 NA TRBV18 NA CASSPPSTEAFF TGTGCCAGCTCACCCCCTAGCACTGAAGCTTTCTTT
TRBJ1-6 NA TRBV5-1 TRBD1 CASSSGTDNSPLHF TGCGCCAGCAGCTCAGGGACAGATAATTCACCCCTCCACTTT
TRBJ2-1 NA TRBV7-3 NA CASSPPVGTGAYNEQFF TGTGCCAGCAGCCCCCCGGTGGGGACTGGGGCCTACAATGAGCAGTTCTTC
TRBJ2-7 NA TRBV5-4 TRBD1 CASSLTGTGVEQYF TGTGCCAGCAGCCTAACCGGGACAGGGGTCGAGCAGTACTTC
TRBJ2-6 NA TRBV29-1 TRBD1 CSVGTGGSGANVLTF TGCAGCGTTGGGACAGGGGGCAGTGGGGCCAACGTCCTGACTTTC
TRBJ2-1 NA TRBV7-7 TRBD2 CASSLALSGKGFVGGNEQFF TGTGCTAGCAGCTTAGCGCTTAGCGGGAAGGGGTTTGTTGGCGGCAATGAGCAGTTCTTC
TRBJ1-1 NA TRBV6-4 NA CASSDRENTEAFF TGTGCCAGCAGTGACCGGGAGAACACTGAAGCTTTCTTT
TRBJ2-5 NA TRBV5-1 TRBD1 CASSDPGQTLKETQYF TGCGCCAGCAGCGACCCGGGACAGACCCTTAAAGAGACCCAGTACTTC
TRBJ1-5 NA TRBV6-1 TRBD1 CASKQRQGSNQPQHF TGTGCCAGCAAACAAAGACAGGGAAGCAATCAGCCCCAGCATTTT
TRBJ2-2 NA TRBV2 TRBD1 CATGKDRTGTGELFF TGTGCCACCGGAAAGGACAGGACGGGTACCGGGGAGCTGTTTTTT
TRBJ2-1 NA TRBV6-1 TRBD2 CASSDRTSGIYNEQFF TGTGCCAGCAGTGATCGGACTAGCGGGATCTACAATGAGCAGTTCTTC
TRBJ2-5 NA TRBV5-4 TRBD2 CASSSGTSGRLETQYF TGTGCCAGCAGCTCGGGGACTAGCGGGAGGTTGGAGACCCAGTACTTC
TRBJ1-5 NA TRBV27 NA CASSQRVSNQPQHF TGTGCCAGCAGCCAGAGGGTTAGCAATCAGCCCCAGCATTTT
TRBJ2-1 NA TRBV7-9 NA CASSFVANEQFF TGTGCCAGCAGCTTCGTTGCGAATGAGCAGTTCTTC
TRBJ2-5 NA TRBV15 TRBD1 CATSDRGRGETQYF TGTGCCACCAGCGACAGGGGGCGGGGAGAGACCCAGTACTTC
TRBJ1-1 NA TRBV9 NA CASSLGADLRNTEAFF TGTGCCAGCAGCTTGGGGGCAGATTTAAGGAACACTGAAGCTTTCTTT
TRBJ1-4 few TRBV14 TRBD1 CASSPTGQGNEKLFF TGTGCCAGCAGCCCCACGGGACAGGGGAATGAAAAACTGTTTTTT
TRBJ1-2 NA TRBV25-1 NA CASSDKARGGYTF TGTGCCAGCAGTGATAAAGCGCGAGGCGGCTACACCTTC
TRBJ1-4 few TRBV5-8 NA CASSLGGSPREKLFF TGTGCCAGCAGCTTGGGCGGGTCCCCGCGTGAAAAACTGTTTTTT
TRBJ1-4 NA TRBV6-5 NA CASSQGLTNEKLFF TGTGCCAGCAGCCAGGGGCTAACTAATGAAAAACTGTTTTTT
TRBJ1-2 NA TRBV5-6 TRBD1 CASSSRDRGPQVYGYTF TGTGCCAGCAGCAGCCGGGACAGGGGGCCTCAGGTCTATGGCTACACCTTC